The 9 T cell receptor beta chains listed next were all sequenced from one sample in a study of blood T cell repertoires in COVID-19. The table came from immunoSEQ multiplex PCR; TCRdb's copy has only in-frame clones and leaves some out. The table has some 380,000 clones, more than 75% seen once. Source material: PBMCs or T cells enriched from blood (not recorded which). These receptors were collected from a man between 25 and 39 years old who had recovered from COVID-19.

The genes are TRBV30 and TRBJ1-1; TRBD1 matches 7 bases. Germline V gene sequence: CDR1 GTSNPN, CDR2 SVGIG (reference sequence). V shed 5 bases and J 8 bases; nucleotides not matched to a gene: 8. The CDR3 is 12 residues long. CDR3 loop: CAWRQGGGEAFF. CDR3 DNA sequence: TGTGCCTGGCGACAGGGAGGTGGCGAAGCTTTCTTT.

The J gene is TRBJ1-1, the V gene TRBV30; 9 nucleotides match TRBD1. This CDR3 spans 14 amino acids. Per germline, CDR1 GTSNPN and CDR2 SVGIG (reference sequence). V dropped 3 bases and J dropped 7; count of bases not matched to a gene: 9. The CDR3 DNA reads TGTGCCTGGAGACACACAGGGGGCCTAAGTGAAGCTTTCTTT. Its translation is CAWRHTGGLSEAFF.

The genes are TRBV6-5 and TRBJ2-7; D perhaps matches TRBD1 (6 bases). Trimming took off 6 bases at V and 2 bases at J, with 14 bases between the two ends. This CDR3 contains 14 residues. Germline V gene sequence: CDR1 MNHEY, CDR2 SVGAGI. Here the CDR3 reads CASRPPGDPYEQYF. CDR3 coding DNA: TGTGCCAGCAGGCCCCCAGGGGATCCCTACGAGCAGTACTTC.

The rearrangement uses TRBV15 and TRBJ2-2; the D gene is possibly TRBD2 (6 bases). The CDR3 length is 15 residues. CDR1 is LNHNV, CDR2 YYDKDF, per germline (reference sequence). The V and J ends lost 0 bases and 3 bases respectively, with 8 bases between them. CDR3 residues: CATSRDRGYTGELFF. For the CDR3, the DNA is TGTGCCACCAGCAGAGATCGGGGGTACACCGGGGAGCTGTTTTTT.

The chain combines TRBV19 with TRBJ1-4; TRBD1 agrees at 8 bases. Germline V gene lookup returns CDR1 LNHDA and CDR2 SQIVND (reference sequence). V trimming: 7 bases; J trimming: 8 bases; junction bases outside the gene matches: 6. This CDR3 is built from 13 residues. The CDR3 is CASTTGEGEKLFF. As DNA, the CDR3 is TGTGCCAGTACGACAGGGGAGGGCGAAAAACTGTTTTTT.

DNA for the CDR3: TGCGCCAGCAGCTTGGAACTAGCGGGTAAAGAGACCCAGTACTTC. It yields the protein CASSLELAGKETQYF. The chain joins TRBV5-1 to TRBJ2-5, with 9 bases lining up with TRBD2. CDR1 and CDR2 from the germline V gene are SGHRS and YFSETQ. The CDR3 consists of 15 residues. J lost 3 bases, V lost 0 bases, and 3 bases had no gene match.

This rearrangement joins TRBV19 to TRBJ1-5; D call uncertain. The germline V gene has CDR1 LNHDA and CDR2 SQIVND (reference sequence). The CDR3 totals 13 residues. V gave up 9 bases and J gave up 7 bases, with 16 bases separating them. The CDR3 coding sequence is TGTGCCAGCAGAGAGTTAGGTAGCCAGCCCCAGCATTTT. Amino acid sequence: CASRELGSQPQHF.

This chain connects TRBV5-4 to TRBJ2-3; weak D call: TRBD2 (6 bases). Germline V gene sequence: CDR1 SGHNT, CDR2 YYREEE (reference sequence). This CDR3 is 16 amino acids long. Trimming took 0 bases from V and 1 from J, leaving 12 bases between them. The DNA for the CDR3 is TGTGCCAGCAGCTTGGCAAGGGAGGTTGGCACAGATACGCAGTATTTT. Translating it yields CASSLAREVGTDTQYF.

The chain couples TRBV6-1 to TRBJ1-5; D remains unclear. The CDR3 consists of 11 residues. Trimming took off 2 bases at V and 9 bases at J, with 5 bases between the two ends. Germline V gene data show CDR1 as MNHNS and CDR2 as SASEGT. The CDR3 protein is CASSEFGPQHF. The CDR3 nucleotides are TGTGCCAGCAGTGAATTCGGGCCCCAGCATTTT.